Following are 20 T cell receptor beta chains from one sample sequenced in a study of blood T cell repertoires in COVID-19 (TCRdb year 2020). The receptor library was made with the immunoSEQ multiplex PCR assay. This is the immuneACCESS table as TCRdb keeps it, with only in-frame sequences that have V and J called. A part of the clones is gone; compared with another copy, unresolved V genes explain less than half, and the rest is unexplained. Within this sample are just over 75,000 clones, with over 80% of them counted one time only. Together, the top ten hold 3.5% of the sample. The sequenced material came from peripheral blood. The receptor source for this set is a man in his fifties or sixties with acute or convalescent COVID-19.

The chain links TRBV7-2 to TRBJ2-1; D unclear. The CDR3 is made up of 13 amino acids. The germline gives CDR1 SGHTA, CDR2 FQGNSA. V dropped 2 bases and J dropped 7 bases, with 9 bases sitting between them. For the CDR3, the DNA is TGTGCCAGCAGCTTATCGAAGCCGAATGAGCAGTTCTTC. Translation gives CASSLSKPNEQFF.

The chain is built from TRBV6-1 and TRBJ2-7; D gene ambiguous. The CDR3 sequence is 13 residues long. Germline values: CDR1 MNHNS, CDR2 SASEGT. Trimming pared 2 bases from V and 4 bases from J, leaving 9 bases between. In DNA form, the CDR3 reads TGTGCCAGCAGTGAAAACGGGTTATACGAGCAGTACTTC. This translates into CASSENGLYEQYF.

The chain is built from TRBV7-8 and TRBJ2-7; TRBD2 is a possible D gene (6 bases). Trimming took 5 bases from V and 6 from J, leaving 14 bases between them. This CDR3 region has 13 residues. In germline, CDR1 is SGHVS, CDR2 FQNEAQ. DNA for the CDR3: TGTGCCAGCAGCCCCAGACTAGTCAGCGAGCAGTACTTC. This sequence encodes CASSPRLVSEQYF.

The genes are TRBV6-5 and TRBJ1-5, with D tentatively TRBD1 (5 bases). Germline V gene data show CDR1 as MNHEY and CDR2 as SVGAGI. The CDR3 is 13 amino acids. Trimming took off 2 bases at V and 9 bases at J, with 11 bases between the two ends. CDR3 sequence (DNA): TGTGCCAGCAGTTACGTGGACACCGGGCCCCAGCATTTT. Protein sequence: CASSYVDTGPQHF.

This CDR3 is CATSYGSGYNEQFF. The DNA for the CDR3 is TGTGCCACCAGTTATGGATCGGGCTACAATGAGCAGTTCTTC. The chain links TRBV24-1 to TRBJ2-1, with D unclear. The CDR3 sequence is 14 residues long. The V gene's germline CDR1 is KGHDR and CDR2 SFDVKD. The V gene lost 6 bases and the J gene lost 3 bases, with 11 bases spanning the gap.

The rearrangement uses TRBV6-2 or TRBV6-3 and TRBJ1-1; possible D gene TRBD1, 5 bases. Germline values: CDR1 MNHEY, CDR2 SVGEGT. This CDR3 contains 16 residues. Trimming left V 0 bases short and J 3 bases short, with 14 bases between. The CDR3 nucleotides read TGTGCCAGCAGTTACTCACCAGGGAGGCGGGACACTGAAGCTTTCTTT. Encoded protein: CASSYSPGRRDTEAFF.

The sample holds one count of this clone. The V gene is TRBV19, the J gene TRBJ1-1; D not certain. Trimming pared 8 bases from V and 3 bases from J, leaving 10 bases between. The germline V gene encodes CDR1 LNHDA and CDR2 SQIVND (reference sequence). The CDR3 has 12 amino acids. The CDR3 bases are TGTGCCAGTTGTAACGCGTACACTGAAGCTTTCTTT. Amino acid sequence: CASCNAYTEAFF.

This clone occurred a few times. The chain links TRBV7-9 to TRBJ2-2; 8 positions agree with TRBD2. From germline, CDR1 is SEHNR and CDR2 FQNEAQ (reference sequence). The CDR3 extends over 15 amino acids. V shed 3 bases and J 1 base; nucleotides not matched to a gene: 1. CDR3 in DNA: TGTGCCAGCAGCTTGGGACTAGAGAACACCGGGGAGCTGTTTTTT. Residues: CASSLGLENTGELFF.

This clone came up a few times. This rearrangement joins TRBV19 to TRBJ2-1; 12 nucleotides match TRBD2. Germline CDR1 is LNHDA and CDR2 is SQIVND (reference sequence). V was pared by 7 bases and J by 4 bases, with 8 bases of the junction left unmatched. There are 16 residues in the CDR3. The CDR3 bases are TGTGCCAGTAAACGTCCGGGACTAGCGGGTTACAATGAGCAGTTCTTC. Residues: CASKRPGLAGYNEQFF.

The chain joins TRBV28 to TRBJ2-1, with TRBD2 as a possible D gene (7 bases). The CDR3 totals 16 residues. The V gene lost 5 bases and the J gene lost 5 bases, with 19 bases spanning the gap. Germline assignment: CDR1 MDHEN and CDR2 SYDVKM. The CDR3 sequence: CASSRRGGASNNEQFF. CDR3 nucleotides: TGTGCCAGCAGTCGGCGTGGGGGGGCATCGAACAATGAGCAGTTCTTC.

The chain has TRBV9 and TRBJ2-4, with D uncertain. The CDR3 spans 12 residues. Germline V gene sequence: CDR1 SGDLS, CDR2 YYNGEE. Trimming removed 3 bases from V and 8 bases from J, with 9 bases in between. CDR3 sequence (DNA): TGTGCCAGCAGCGCAAACAGTGACATTCAGTACTTC. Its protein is CASSANSDIQYF.

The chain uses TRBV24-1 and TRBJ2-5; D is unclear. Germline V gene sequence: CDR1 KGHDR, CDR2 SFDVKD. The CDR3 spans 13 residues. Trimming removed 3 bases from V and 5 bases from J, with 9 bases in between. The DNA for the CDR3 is TGTGCCACCAGTGATGGCAGTCCTGAGACCCAGTACTTC. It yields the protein CATSDGSPETQYF.

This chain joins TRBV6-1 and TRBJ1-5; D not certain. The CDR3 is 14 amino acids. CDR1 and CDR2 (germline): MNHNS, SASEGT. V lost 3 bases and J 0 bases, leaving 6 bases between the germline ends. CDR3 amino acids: CASSESSSNQPQHF. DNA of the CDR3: TGTGCCAGCAGTGAGTCATCTAGCAATCAGCCCCAGCATTTT.

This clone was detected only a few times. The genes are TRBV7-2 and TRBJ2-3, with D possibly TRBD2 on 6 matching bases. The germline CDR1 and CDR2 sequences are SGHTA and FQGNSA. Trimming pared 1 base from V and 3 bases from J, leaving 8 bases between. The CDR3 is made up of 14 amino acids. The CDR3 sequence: CASSLVAGTDTQYF. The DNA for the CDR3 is TGTGCCAGCAGCTTAGTCGCGGGAACAGATACGCAGTATTTT.

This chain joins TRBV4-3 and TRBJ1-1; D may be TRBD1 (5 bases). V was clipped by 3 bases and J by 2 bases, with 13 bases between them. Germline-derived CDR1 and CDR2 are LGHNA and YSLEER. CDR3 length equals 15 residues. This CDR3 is CASSHNVGGNTEAFF. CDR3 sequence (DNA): TGCGCCAGCAGCCACAACGTCGGGGGAAACACTGAAGCTTTCTTT.

CDR3 sequence reads: CASSKGRTGVGADTQYF. CDR3 in DNA: TGTGCCAGCAGCAAAGGTAGGACAGGGGTAGGGGCAGATACGCAGTATTTT. The chain carries TRBV21-1 and TRBJ2-3; the D call TRBD1 from the table was never checked on the DNA. TRBV21-1 is assigned pseudogene status. This CDR3 is built from 17 residues.

Here the CDR3 DNA reads TGTGCCAGCGGCCGACGGGCAGGGGGCCGGACCGGGGAGCTGTTTTTT. Residues: CASGRRAGGRTGELFF. V usage is TRBV11-2 and J usage is TRBJ2-2; 8 bases are a match to TRBD1. V trimming: 8 bases; J trimming: 5 bases; junction bases outside the gene matches: 13. Germline loops: CDR1 SGHAT, CDR2 FQNNGV. The CDR3 spans 16 residues.

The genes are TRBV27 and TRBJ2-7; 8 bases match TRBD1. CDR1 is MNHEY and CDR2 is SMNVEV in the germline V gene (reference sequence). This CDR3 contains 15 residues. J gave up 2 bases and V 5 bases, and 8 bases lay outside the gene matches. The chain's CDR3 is CASSDRTGRTYEQYF. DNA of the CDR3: TGTGCCAGCAGTGATCGGACAGGGAGAACCTACGAGCAGTACTTC.

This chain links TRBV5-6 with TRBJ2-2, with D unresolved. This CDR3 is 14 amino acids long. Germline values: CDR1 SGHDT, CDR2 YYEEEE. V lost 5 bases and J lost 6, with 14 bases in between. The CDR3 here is CASRYQLSAGELFF. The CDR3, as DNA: TGTGCCAGCAGGTACCAATTGAGCGCCGGGGAGCTGTTTTTT.

The CDR3 nucleotides are TGTGCCACCAGTGATCATAGCAAGACAGGGAATACTGAAGCTTTCTTT. Protein product: CATSDHSKTGNTEAFF. The chain couples TRBV24-1 to TRBJ1-1, with 7 bases aligning to TRBD1. The germline V gene encodes CDR1 KGHDR and CDR2 SFDVKD. V lost 3 bases, J lost 5 bases, and 11 bases stayed unmatched. The CDR3 covers 16 residues.